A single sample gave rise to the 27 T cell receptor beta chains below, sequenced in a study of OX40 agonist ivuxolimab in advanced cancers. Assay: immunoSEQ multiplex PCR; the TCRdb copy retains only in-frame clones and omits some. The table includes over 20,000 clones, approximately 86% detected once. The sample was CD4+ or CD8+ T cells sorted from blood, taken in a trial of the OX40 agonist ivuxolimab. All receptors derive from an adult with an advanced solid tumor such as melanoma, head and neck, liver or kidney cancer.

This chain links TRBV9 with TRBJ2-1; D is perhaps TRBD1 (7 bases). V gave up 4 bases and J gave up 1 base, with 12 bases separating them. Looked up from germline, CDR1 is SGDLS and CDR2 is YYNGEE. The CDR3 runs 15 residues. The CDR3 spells CASSPEGQSYNEQFF. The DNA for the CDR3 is TGTGCCAGCAGCCCGGAGGGACAGTCCTACAATGAGCAGTTCTTC. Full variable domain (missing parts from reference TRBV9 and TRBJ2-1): DSGVTQTPKHLITATGQRVTLRCSPRSGDLSVYWYQQSLDQGLQFLIQYYNGEERAKGNILERFSAQQFPDLHSELNLSSLELGDSALYFCASSPEGQSYNEQFFGPGTRLTVL.

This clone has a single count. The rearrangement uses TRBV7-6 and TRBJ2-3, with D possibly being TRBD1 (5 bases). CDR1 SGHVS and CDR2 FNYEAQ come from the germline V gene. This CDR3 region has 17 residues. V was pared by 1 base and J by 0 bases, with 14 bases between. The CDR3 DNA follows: TGTGCCAGCAGCTTAGGTCTTAGCAGGGCTAGCACAGATACGCAGTATTTT. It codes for CASSLGLSRASTDTQYF.

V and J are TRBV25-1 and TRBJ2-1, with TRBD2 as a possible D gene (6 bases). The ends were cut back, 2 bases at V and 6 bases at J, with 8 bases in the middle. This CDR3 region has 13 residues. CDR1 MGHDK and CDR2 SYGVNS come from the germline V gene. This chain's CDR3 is CASSEGGGNEQFF. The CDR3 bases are TGTGCCAGCAGTGAAGGGGGAGGCAATGAGCAGTTCTTC.

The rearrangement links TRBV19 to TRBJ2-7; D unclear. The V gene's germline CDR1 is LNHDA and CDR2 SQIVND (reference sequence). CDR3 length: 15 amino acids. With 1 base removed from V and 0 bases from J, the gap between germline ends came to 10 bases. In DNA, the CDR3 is TGTGCCAGTAGTATAGCTATGGGCAGCTCCTACGAGCAGTACTTC. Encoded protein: CASSIAMGSSYEQYF.

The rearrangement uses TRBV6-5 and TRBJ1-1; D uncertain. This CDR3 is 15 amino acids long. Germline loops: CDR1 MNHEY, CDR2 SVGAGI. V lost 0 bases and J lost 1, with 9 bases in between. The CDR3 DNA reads TGTGCCAGCAGTTACTCGCGTAACTCGAACACTGAAGCTTTCTTT. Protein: CASSYSRNSNTEAFF.

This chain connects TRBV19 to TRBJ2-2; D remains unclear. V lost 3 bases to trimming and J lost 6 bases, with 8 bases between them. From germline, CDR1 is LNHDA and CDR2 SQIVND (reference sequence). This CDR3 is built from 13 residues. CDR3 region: CASSIHSAGELFF. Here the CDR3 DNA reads TGTGCCAGTAGTATTCACAGCGCCGGGGAGCTGTTTTTT.

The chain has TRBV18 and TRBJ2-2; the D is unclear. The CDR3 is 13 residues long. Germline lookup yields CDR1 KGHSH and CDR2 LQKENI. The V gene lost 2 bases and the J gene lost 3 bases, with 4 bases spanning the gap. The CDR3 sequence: CASSPRDTGELFF. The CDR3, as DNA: TGTGCCAGCTCACCAAGGGACACCGGGGAGCTGTTTTTT.

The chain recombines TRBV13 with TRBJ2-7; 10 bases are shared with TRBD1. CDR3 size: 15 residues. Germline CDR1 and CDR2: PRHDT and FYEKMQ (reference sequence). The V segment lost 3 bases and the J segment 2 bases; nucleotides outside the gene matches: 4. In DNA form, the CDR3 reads TGTGCCAGCAGCTTCGGACAGGGGGTAACCTACGAGCAGTACTTC. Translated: CASSFGQGVTYEQYF.

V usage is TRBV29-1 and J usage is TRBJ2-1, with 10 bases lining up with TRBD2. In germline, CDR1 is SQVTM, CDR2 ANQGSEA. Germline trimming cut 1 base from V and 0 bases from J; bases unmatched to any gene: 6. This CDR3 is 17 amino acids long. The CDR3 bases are TGCAGCGTTGAAGGAGTAGCGGGAGGTTTCTCCTACAATGAGCAGTTCTTC. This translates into CSVEGVAGGFSYNEQFF.

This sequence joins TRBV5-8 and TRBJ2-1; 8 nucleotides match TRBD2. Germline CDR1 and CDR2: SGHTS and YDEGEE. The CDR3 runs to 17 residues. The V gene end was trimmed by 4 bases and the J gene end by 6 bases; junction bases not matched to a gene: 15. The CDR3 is CASSASGRLAGFNEQFF. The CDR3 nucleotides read TGTGCCAGCAGCGCGAGCGGTAGGCTAGCGGGTTTCAATGAGCAGTTCTTC.

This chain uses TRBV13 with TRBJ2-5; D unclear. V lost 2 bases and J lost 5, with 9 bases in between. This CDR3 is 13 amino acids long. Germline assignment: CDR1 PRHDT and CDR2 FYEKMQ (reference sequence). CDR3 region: CASSLRYVETQYF. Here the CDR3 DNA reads TGTGCCAGCAGCTTACGGTACGTGGAGACCCAGTACTTC.

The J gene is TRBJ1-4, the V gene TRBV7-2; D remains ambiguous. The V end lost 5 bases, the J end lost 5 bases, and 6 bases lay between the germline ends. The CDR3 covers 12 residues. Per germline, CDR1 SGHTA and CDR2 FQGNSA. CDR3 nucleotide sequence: TGTGCCAGCAGCCCCTCAAATGAAAAACTGTTTTTT. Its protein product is CASSPSNEKLFF.

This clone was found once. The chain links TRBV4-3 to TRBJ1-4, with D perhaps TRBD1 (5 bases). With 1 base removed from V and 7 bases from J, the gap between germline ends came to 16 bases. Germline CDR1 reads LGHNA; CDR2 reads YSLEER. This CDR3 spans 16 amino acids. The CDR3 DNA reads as TGCGCCAGCAGCCAAGGTGGAGGGGTGGGTAGTGAAAAACTGTTTTTT. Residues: CASSQGGGVGSEKLFF.

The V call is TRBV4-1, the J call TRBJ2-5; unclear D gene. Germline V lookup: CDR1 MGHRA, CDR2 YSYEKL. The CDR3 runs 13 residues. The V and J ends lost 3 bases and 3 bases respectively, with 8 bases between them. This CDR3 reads CASSQGFKETQYF. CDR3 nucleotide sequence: TGCGCCAGCAGCCAGGGGTTCAAAGAGACCCAGTACTTC.

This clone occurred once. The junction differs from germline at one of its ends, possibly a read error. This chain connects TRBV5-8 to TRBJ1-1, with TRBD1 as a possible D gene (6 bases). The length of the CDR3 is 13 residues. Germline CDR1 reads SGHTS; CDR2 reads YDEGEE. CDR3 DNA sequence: TGTGCCAGCAGCTTGCAGGGGAACGCTGAAGCTTTCTTT. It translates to CASSLQGNAEAFF.

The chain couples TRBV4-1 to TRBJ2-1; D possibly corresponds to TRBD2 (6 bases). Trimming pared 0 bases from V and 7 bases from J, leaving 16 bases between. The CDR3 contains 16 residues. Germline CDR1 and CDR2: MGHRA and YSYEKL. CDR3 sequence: CASSQDRVGGGNEQFF. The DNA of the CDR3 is TGCGCCAGCAGCCAAGATCGGGTTGGTGGAGGGAATGAGCAGTTCTTC.

The CDR3 loop reads CASSVGEGEDNEQFF. The CDR3 DNA follows: TGTGCCAGCAGCGTAGGGGAGGGTGAGGACAATGAGCAGTTCTTC. This chain uses TRBV9 with TRBJ2-1; 7 bases line up with TRBD2. CDR1 SGDLS and CDR2 YYNGEE come from the germline V gene. The trim removed 0 bases at V and 5 bases at J, leaving 5 bases unmatched. The CDR3 spans 15 residues.

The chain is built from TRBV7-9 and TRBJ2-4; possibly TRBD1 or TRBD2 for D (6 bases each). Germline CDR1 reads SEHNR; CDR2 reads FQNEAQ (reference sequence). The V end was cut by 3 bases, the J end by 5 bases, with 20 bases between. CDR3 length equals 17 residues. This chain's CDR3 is CASSFLARGEDENIQYF. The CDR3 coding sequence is TGTGCCAGCAGCTTCCTTGCGAGGGGGGAAGACGAAAACATTCAGTACTTC.

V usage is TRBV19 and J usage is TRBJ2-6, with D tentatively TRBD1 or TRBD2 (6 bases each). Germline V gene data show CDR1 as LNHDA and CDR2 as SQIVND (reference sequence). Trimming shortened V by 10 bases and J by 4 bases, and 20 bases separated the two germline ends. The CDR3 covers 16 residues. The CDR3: CATRWVGGGGANVLTF. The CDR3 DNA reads TGTGCCACCCGATGGGTGGGGGGCGGCGGGGCCAACGTCCTGACTTTC.

Written as DNA, the CDR3 is TGTGCCAGCAGTCCCGTACTAGGGTCCTACGAGCAGTACTTC. It yields the protein CASSPVLGSYEQYF. This chain links TRBV28 with TRBJ2-7; D possibly corresponds to TRBD2 (5 bases). The V gene lost 5 bases and the J gene lost 1 base, with 12 bases spanning the gap. Germline CDR1 is MDHEN and CDR2 is SYDVKM. The CDR3 loop spans 14 amino acids.

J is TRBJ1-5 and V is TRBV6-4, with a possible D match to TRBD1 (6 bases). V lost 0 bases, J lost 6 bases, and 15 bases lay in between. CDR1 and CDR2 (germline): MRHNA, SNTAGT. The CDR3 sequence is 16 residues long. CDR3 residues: CASSDSFSRGVQPQHF. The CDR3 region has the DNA TGTGCCAGCAGTGACTCTTTCTCCAGGGGTGTTCAGCCCCAGCATTTT.

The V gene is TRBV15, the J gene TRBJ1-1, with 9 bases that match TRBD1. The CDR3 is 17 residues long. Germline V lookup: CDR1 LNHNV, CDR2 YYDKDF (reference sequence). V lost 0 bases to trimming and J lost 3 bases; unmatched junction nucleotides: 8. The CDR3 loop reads CATSRDRGQGGDTEAFF. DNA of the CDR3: TGTGCCACCAGCAGAGATCGGGGACAGGGAGGGGACACTGAAGCTTTCTTT.

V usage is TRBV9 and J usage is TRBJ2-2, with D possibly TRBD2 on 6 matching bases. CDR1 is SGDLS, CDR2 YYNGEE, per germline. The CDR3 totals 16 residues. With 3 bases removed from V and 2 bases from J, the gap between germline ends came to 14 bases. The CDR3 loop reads CASSAGGTSNTGELFF. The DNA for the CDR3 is TGTGCCAGCAGCGCCGGGGGTACGTCAAACACCGGGGAGCTGTTTTTT.

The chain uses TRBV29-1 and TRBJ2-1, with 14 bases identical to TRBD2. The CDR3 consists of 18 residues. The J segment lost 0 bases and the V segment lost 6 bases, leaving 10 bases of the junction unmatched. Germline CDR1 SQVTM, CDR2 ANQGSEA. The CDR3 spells CSVRGLAGDRSSYNEQFF. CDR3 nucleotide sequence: TGCAGCGTCAGGGGACTAGCGGGAGACCGGAGCTCCTACAATGAGCAGTTCTTC.

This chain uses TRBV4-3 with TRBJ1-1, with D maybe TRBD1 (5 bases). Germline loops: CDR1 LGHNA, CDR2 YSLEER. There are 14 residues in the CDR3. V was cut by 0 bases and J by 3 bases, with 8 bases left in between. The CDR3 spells CASSQDGGYTEAFF. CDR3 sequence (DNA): TGCGCCAGCAGCCAAGATGGGGGGTACACTGAAGCTTTCTTT.

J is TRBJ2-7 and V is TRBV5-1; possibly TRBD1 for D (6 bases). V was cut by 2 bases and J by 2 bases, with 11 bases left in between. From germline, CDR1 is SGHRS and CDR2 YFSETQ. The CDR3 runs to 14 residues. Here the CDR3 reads CASSFTGLTYEQYF. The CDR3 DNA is TGCGCCAGCAGCTTTACAGGGTTGACCTACGAGCAGTACTTC.

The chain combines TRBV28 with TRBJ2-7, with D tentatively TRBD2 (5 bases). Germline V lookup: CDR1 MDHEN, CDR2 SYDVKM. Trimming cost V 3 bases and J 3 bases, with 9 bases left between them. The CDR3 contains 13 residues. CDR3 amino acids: CASSFEGLYEQYF. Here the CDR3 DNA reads TGTGCCAGCAGTTTCGAGGGCCTCTACGAGCAGTACTTC.